This passage covers 10 T cell receptor beta chains from one sample sequenced in a study of early T cells in non-severe SARS-CoV-2 infection. TCRdb redid the calling of the 5' RACE reads with MiXCR, one entry per CDR3 protein. The repertoire holds about 25,000 distinct CDR3 sequences, approximately 6% seen once, with 2% to 3% in the top ten. The material sequenced was whole blood. The source of these receptors is an adult who was a healthcare worker with PCR-confirmed SARS-CoV-2 infection or an uninfected control (not recorded which).

This clonotype was counted ten times or more. This chain joins TRBV6-5 and TRBJ2-5; D possibly uses TRBD1 or TRBD2 (5 bases each). CDR3 length: 17 amino acids. The ends were cut back, 0 bases at V and 5 bases at J, with 19 bases in the middle. Germline V gene data show CDR1 as MNHEY and CDR2 as SVGAGI. The CDR3, as DNA: TGTGCCAGCAGTTACTCCTATGGGCATGGGGGTCGGGAGACCCAGTACTTC. This translates into CASSYSYGHGGRETQYF.

J is TRBJ1-2 and V is TRBV19; 8 bases are shared with TRBD1. This CDR3 has 13 residues. The V gene end was trimmed by 6 bases and the J gene end by 7 bases; junction bases not matched to a gene: 7. Germline V CDR1 and CDR2: LNHDA, SQIVND (reference sequence). The CDR3 nucleotides read TGTGCCAGTAGCAACAGACAGGGGAGTGGCTACACCTTC. It is translated as CASSNRQGSGYTF.

Ten or more counts support this clonotype. The chain couples TRBV6-6 to TRBJ2-2; D unresolved. This CDR3 contains 15 residues. Germline V gene data show CDR1 as MNHNY and CDR2 as SVGAGI (reference sequence). The ends were cut back, 6 bases at V and 5 bases at J, with 16 bases in the middle. The CDR3 sequence: CASSPDGPGTGELFF. The CDR3 DNA reads as TGTGCCAGCAGCCCGGACGGACCTGGGACCGGGGAGCTGTTTTTT.

The CDR3 loop reads CATSRDNSKGTEAFF. The CDR3 nucleotides read TGTGCCACCAGCAGAGATAACTCTAAGGGCACTGAAGCTTTCTTT. The gene calls are TRBV15 and TRBJ1-1; no clear D gene. The CDR3 extends over 15 amino acids. CDR1 and CDR2 (germline): LNHNV, YYDKDF (reference sequence). Trimming left V 0 bases short and J 4 bases short, with 12 bases between. Complete variable domain (other parts from reference TRBV15 and TRBJ1-1): DAMVIQNPRYQVTQFGKPVTLSCSQTLNHNVMYWYQQKSSQAPKLLFHYYDKDFNNEADTPDNFQSRRPNTSFCFLDIRSPGLGDTAMYLCATSRDNSKGTEAFFGQGTRLTVV.

V is TRBV5-6 and J is TRBJ1-1, with D unresolved. This CDR3 spans 12 amino acids. With 5 bases removed from V and 4 bases from J, the gap between germline ends came to 9 bases. Germline assignment: CDR1 SGHDT and CDR2 YYEEEE. CDR3 sequence: CASSNFFTEAFF. The CDR3 coding sequence is TGTGCCAGCAGTAATTTCTTCACTGAAGCTTTCTTT.

Many counts were recorded for this clonotype. The rearrangement joins TRBV6-2 or TRBV6-3 to TRBJ2-1; TRBD1 matches at 9 bases. CDR1 is MNHEY and CDR2 is SVGEGT in the germline V gene. V lost 6 bases, J lost 4 bases, and 7 bases stayed unmatched. The CDR3 runs to 15 residues. The CDR3 sequence: CASRGQGKGYNEQFF. Here the CDR3 DNA reads TGTGCCAGCAGAGGACAGGGGAAAGGGTACAATGAGCAGTTCTTC.

This clonotype has just a few counts. The gene calls are TRBV28 and TRBJ2-7; D could derive from TRBD1 or TRBD2 (5 bases each). This CDR3 has 14 amino acids. Per the germline V gene, CDR1 is MDHEN and CDR2 is SYDVKM. Trimming took off 4 bases at V and 2 bases at J, with 12 bases between the two ends. The CDR3 nucleotides read TGTGCCAGCAGTTCCCCTGGGACCACCTACGAGCAGTACTTC. It encodes CASSSPGTTYEQYF.

This clonotype has ten or more counts. The chain recombines TRBV18 with TRBJ2-7, with 7 bases fitting TRBD1. V gave up 9 bases and J gave up 6 bases; unmatched junction bases: 17. The CDR3 totals 15 residues. The germline V gene encodes CDR1 KGHSH and CDR2 LQKENI. The chain's CDR3 is CASSIVPDRDSEQYF. The CDR3 region has the DNA TGTGCCAGTTCCATCGTCCCAGACAGGGATAGCGAGCAGTACTTC.

In this sample, this clonotype turned up many times. The chain joins TRBV12-3 or TRBV12-4 to TRBJ1-1; D not resolved. This CDR3 has 11 amino acids. Trimming stripped 3 bases from V and 8 bases from J, with 7 bases between. The DNA for the CDR3 is TGTGCCAGCAGTTTGGGTGCCGAAGCTTTCTTT. It specifies CASSLGAEAFF.

This clonotype has a count of ten or more. The V and J genes are TRBV4-3 and TRBJ1-3; D unclear. This CDR3 has 14 amino acids. V gave up 0 bases and J gave up 2 bases, with 5 bases separating them. Germline V CDR1 and CDR2: LGHNA, YSLEER. The CDR3 here is CASSQDYTGNTIYF. CDR3 bases: TGCGCCAGCAGCCAAGATTACACTGGAAACACCATATATTTT.